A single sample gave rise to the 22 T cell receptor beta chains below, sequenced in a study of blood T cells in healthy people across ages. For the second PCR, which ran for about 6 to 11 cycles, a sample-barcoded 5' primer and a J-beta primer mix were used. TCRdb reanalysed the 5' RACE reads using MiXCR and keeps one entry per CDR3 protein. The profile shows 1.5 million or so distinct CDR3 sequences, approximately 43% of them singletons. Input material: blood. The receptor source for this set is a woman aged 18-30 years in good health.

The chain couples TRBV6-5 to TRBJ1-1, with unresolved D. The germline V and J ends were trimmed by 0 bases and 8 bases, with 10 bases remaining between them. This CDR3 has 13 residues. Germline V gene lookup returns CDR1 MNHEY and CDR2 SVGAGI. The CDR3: CASSYSRGQEAFF. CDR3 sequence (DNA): TGTGCCAGCAGTTACTCTCGAGGCCAGGAAGCTTTCTTT.

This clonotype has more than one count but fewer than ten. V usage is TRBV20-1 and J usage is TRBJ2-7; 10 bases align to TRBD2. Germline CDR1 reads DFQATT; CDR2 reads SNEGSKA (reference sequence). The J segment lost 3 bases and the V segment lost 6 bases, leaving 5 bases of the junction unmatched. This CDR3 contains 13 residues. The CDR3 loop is CSALAGYLYEQYF. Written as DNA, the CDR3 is TGCAGTGCACTAGCGGGATATCTCTACGAGCAGTACTTC.

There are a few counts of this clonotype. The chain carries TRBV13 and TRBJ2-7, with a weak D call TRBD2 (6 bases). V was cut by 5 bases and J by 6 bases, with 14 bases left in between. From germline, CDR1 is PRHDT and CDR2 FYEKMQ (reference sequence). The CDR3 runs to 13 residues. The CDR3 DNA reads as TGTGCCAGCAGCAGGGACTCGAGAGTCGAGCAGTACTTC. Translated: CASSRDSRVEQYF.

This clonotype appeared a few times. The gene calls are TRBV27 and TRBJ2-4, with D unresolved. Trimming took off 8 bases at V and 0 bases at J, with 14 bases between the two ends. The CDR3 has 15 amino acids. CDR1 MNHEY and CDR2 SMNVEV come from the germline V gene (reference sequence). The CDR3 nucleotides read TGTGCCAGCCGTGGACGGCCACTAGCCAAAAACATTCAGTACTTC. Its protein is CASRGRPLAKNIQYF.

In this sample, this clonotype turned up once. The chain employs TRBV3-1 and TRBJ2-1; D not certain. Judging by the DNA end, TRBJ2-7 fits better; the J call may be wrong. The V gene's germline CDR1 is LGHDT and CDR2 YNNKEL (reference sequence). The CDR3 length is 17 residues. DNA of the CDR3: TGTGCCAGCAGCCGAGCCTTCGATGTCGTGCACTACAATGAGCAGTACTTC. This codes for CASSRAFDVVHYNEQYF.

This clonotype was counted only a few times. CDR3 loop: CASSQAPGRMNTEAFF. CDR3 DNA sequence: TGTGCCAGCAGCCAGGCCCCAGGACGCATGAACACTGAAGCTTTCTTT. V usage is TRBV4-2 and J usage is TRBJ1-1, with D uncertain. Trimming removed 3 bases at V and 0 bases at J, with 14 bases between. Germline V gives CDR1 LGHNA, CDR2 YNFKEQ. There are 16 residues in the CDR3.

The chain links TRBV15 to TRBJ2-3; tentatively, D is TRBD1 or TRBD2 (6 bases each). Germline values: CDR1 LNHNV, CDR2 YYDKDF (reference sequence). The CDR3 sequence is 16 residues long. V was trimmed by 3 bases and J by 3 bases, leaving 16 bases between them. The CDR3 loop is CATSRGARGGTDTQYF. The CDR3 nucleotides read TGTGCCACCAGCAGGGGGGCCAGAGGGGGGACAGATACGCAGTATTTT.

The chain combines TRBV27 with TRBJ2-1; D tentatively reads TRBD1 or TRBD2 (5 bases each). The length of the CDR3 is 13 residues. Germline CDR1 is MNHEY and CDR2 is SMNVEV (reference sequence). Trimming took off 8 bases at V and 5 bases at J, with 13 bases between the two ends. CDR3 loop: CASEGTDDNEQFF. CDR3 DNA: TGTGCCAGCGAAGGGACCGACGACAATGAGCAGTTCTTC.

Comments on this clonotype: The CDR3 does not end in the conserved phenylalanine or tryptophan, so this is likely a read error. CDR3 sequence reads: CASRGQGYNEQFL. In DNA, the CDR3 is TGCGCCAGCAGAGGACAGGGCTACAATGAGCAGTTCTTG. The chain carries TRBV5-1 and TRBJ2-1, with 8 bases aligning to TRBD1. The CDR3 has 13 residues. CDR1 is SGHRS, CDR2 YFSETQ, per germline. J lost 3 bases, V lost 5 bases, and 1 base had no gene match.

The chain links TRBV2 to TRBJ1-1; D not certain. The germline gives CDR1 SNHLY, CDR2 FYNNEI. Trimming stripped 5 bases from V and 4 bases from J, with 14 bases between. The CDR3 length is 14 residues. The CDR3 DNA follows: TGTGCCAGCAGTTCTGACCAAGGGAGCACTGAAGCTTTCTTT. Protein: CASSSDQGSTEAFF.

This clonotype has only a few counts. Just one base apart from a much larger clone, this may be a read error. The CDR3, as DNA: TGTGCCAGCAGCTTATTCGAGTACGAGCAGTACTTC. Its protein is CASSLFEYEQYF. V gene TRBV7-9 combines with J gene TRBJ2-4; D remains unclear. The DNA matches TRBJ2-7 better at its end, which makes the J call doubtful. CDR1 is SEHNR, CDR2 FQNEAQ, per germline (reference sequence). This CDR3 contains 12 residues.

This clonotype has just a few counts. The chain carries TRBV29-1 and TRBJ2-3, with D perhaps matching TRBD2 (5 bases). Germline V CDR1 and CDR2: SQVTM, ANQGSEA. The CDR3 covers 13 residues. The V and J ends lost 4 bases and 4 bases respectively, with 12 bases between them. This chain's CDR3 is CSVVRGLADTQYF. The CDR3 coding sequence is TGCAGCGTTGTACGGGGTTTAGCAGATACGCAGTATTTT.

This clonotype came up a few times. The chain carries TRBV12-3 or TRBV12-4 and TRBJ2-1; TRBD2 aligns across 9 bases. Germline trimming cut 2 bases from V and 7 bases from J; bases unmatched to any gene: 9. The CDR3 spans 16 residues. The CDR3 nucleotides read TGTGCCAGCAGTTTAAGGGCGGGAGGGCCGAAAAATGAGCAGTTCTTC. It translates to CASSLRAGGPKNEQFF.

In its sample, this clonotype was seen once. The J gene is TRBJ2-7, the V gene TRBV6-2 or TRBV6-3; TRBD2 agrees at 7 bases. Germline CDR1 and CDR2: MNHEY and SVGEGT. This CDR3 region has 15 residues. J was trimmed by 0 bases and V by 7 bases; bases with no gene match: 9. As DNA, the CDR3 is TGTGCCAGCACACCCCGGGGGGAGAGCTCCTACGAGCAGTACTTC. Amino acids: CASTPRGESSYEQYF.

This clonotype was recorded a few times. The CDR3 DNA follows: TGCGCCAGCAGCCACCGAACCTCTAGCGGGGGTCGGAATGAGCAGTTCTTC. Amino acid sequence: CASSHRTSSGGRNEQFF. The chain joins TRBV5-1 to TRBJ2-1; TRBD2 agrees at 10 bases. The CDR3 contains 17 residues. V was clipped by 4 bases and J by 7 bases; unmatched bases: 14. In germline, CDR1 is SGHRS, CDR2 YFSETQ. Filled out from reference TRBV5-1 and TRBJ2-1, the complete variable domain reads KAGVTQTPRYLIKTRGQQVTLSCSPISGHRSVSWYQQTPGQGLQFLFEYFSETQRNKGNFPGRFSGRQFSNSRSEMNVSTLELGDSALYLCASSHRTSSGGRNEQFFGPGTRLTVL.

CDR3 nucleotides: TGCGCCAGCAGCCAAGATCCCGGGGGCCAGCCCCAGCATTTT. Encoded protein: CASSQDPGGQPQHF. The gene calls are TRBV4-1 and TRBJ1-5; possible D gene TRBD1, 6 bases. The CDR3 covers 14 residues. V lost 0 bases, J lost 7 bases, and 10 bases lay in between. From germline, CDR1 is MGHRA and CDR2 YSYEKL.

The CDR3 DNA reads as TGTGCCAGCAGCTTAGATGGGGCCCCCTATGGCTACACCTTC. Its translation is CASSLDGAPYGYTF. The chain employs TRBV11-2 and TRBJ1-2; weak D call: TRBD1 (5 bases). CDR1 is SGHAT and CDR2 is FQNNGV in the germline V gene. The ends were cut back, 0 bases at V and 4 bases at J, with 9 bases in the middle. This CDR3 contains 14 residues.

CDR3 nucleotides: TGTGCCAGCAGGGTGGTGGGAGGAACTGAAGCTTTCTTT. Protein: CASRVVGGTEAFF. The chain is built from TRBV12-3 or TRBV12-4 and TRBJ1-1; D unresolved. Trimming removed 6 bases from V and 5 bases from J, with 13 bases in between. The CDR3 length is 13 residues.

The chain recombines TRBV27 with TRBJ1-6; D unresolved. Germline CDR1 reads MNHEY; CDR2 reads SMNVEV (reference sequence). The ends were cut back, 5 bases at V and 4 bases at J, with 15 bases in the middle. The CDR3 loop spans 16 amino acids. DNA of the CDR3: TGTGCCAGCAGTGATTCGACTGAGACATATAATTCACCCCTCCACTTT. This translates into CASSDSTETYNSPLHF.

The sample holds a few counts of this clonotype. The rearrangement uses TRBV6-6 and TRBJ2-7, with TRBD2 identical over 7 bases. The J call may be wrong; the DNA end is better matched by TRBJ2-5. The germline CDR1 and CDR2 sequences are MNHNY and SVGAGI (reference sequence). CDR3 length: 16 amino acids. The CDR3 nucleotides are TGTGCCAGCAGTTACCCTCAAGGGGAGGGGCAAGAGACCCAGTACTTC. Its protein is CASSYPQGEGQETQYF.

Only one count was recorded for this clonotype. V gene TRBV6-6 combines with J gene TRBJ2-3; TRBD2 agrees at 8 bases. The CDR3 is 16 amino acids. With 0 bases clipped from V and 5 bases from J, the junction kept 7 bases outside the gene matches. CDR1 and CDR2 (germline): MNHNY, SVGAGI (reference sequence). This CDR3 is CASSYSKREPVDTQYF. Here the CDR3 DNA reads TGTGCCAGCAGTTACTCGAAGCGGGAGCCGGTAGATACGCAGTATTTT.

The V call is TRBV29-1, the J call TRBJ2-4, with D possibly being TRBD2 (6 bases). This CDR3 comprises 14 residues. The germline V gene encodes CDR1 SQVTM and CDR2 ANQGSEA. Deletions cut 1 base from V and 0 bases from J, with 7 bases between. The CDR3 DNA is TGCAGCGTTGAAGTGGGGGGAGCCAAAAACATTCAGTACTTC. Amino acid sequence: CSVEVGGAKNIQYF.